These T cell receptor beta chains were read from a single sample in a study of T-cell memory formation after mild COVID-19. TCRdb recomputed calls from the 5' RACE reads with MiXCR, one row per CDR3 protein. The sample holds 380,000 or so distinct CDR3 sequences, approximately 14% seen once. The sample comprised PBMCs or a T cell subset sorted from them (not recorded which). Receptors were obtained from a man younger than 30 who had mild COVID-19 (a few samples of this study predate the infection). Cell type and time point are not known. Both conserved end residues are trimmed from each CDR3.

V gene: TRBV29-1
CDR3 protein: SVAGTSGGLETQY

V gene: TRBV11-2
CDR3 protein: ASSPGLAGLLGETQY

V gene: TRBV29-1
CDR3 protein: SVGVGGSYNEQF

V gene: TRBV4-3
CDR3 protein: ASSLRFLDPKGGEQF

V gene: TRBV7-2
CDR3 protein: ASSPQQGRNTEAF

V gene: TRBV4-1
CDR3 protein: ASSLLRLQTEAF

V gene: TRBV5-1
CDR3 protein: ASRTEGQSNEKLF

V gene: TRBV25-1
CDR3 protein: ASRDSSRETQY

V gene: TRBV6-2/TRBV6-3
CDR3 protein: ASLGVGQNYGYT

V gene: TRBV20-1
CDR3 protein: SAPTTSGSTDTQY